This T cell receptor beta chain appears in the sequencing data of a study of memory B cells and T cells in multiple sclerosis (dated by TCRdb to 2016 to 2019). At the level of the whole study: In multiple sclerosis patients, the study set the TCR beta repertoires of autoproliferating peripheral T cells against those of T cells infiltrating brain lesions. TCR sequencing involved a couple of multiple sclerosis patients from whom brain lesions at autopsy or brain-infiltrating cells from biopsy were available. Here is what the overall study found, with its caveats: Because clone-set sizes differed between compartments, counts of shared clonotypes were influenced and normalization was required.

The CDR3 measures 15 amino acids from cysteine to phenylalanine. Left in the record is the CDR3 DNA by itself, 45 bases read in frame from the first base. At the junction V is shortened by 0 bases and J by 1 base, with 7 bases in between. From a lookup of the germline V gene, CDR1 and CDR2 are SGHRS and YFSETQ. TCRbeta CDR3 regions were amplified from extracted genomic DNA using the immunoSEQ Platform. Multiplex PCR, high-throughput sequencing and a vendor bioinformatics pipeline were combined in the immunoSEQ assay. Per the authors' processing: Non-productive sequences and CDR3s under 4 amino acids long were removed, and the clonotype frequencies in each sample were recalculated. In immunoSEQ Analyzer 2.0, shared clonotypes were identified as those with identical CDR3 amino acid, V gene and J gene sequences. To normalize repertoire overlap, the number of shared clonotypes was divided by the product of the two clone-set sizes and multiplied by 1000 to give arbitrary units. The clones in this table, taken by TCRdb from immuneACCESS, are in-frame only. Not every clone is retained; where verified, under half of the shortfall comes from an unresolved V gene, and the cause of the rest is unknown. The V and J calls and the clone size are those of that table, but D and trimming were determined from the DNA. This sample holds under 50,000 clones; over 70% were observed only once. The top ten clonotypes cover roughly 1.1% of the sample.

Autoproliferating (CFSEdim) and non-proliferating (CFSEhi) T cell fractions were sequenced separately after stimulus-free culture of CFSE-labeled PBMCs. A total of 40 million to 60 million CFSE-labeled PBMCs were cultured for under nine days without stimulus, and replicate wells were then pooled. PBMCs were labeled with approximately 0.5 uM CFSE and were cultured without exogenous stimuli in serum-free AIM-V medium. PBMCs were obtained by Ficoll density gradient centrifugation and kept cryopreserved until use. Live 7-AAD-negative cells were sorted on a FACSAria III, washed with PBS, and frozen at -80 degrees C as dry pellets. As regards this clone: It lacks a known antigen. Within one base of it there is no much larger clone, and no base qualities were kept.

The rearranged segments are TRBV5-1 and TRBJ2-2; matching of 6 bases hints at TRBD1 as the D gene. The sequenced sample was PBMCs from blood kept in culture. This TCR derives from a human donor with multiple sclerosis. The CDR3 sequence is CASSLGGQNTGELFF. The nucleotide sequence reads TGCGCCAGCAGCTTGGGGGGACAGAACACCGGGGAGCTGTTTTTT.